This T cell receptor (beta chain) was documented in a study of cytomegalovirus exposure and HLA in healthy donors. Vbeta (60) and Jbeta (13) primers were used in the PCR. TCRdb's table, derived via immunoSEQ multiplex PCR, lists solely in-frame clones and lacks some. Of around 190,000 clones detected, about 80% appear once; the ten largest clones hold around 2.2%. This clone was observed a handful of times. Trimming pared 0 bases from V and 7 bases from J, leaving 11 bases between. The germline V gene encodes CDR1 SGHNT and CDR2 YYREEE (reference sequence). CDR3 length equals 15 residues. The sequenced material came from PBMCs. The chain uses TRBV5-4 and TRBJ1-6; D gene unclear. The origin of this receptor is a man between 60 and 75 years old in good health and CMV-seronegative. CDR3 coding DNA: TGTGCCAGCAGCTTGGCACCGGGAACCAATTCACCCCTCCACTTT. It specifies CASSLAPGTNSPLHF.